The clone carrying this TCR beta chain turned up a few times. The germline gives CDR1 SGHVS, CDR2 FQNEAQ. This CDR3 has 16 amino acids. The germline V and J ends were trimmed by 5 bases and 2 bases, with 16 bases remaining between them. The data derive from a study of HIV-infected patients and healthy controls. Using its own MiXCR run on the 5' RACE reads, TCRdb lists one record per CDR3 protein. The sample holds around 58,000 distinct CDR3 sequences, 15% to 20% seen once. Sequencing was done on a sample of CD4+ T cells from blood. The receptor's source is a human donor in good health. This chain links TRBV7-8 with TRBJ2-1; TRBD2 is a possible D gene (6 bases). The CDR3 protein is CASSRAGTVTYNEQFF. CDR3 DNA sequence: TGTGCCAGCAGCCGTGCCGGGACTGTAACCTACAATGAGCAGTTCTTC.